The 18 T cell receptor beta chains reported below all come from one sample, sequenced in a study of response to subunit inactivated influenza vaccine. MiXCR, run by TCRdb on the RT-PCR reads, gives a single entry per CDR3 protein. The sample lists around 710,000 distinct CDR3 sequences, approximately 15% occurring once. The sequencing here drew on PBMCs from blood, taken 14 to 15 days before vaccination. These receptors all stem from a man aged 45-65 years who received an inactivated influenza vaccine.

The chain is built from TRBV7-7 and TRBJ2-5; TRBD2 matches at 10 bases. The V gene's germline CDR1 is SSHAT and CDR2 FNYEAQ (reference sequence). The CDR3 runs to 17 residues. Germline trimming cut 5 bases from V and 1 base from J; bases unmatched to any gene: 10. As DNA, the CDR3 is TGTGCCAGCAGCAACACAAAGCTAGCGGGAGCCCAAGAGACCCAGTACTTC. Translated: CASSNTKLAGAQETQYF.

This sequence joins TRBV5-1 and TRBJ2-2, with no clear D. Per germline, CDR1 SGHRS and CDR2 YFSETQ. The CDR3 is 12 amino acids. Trimming removed 4 bases at V and 6 bases at J, with 7 bases between. The chain's CDR3 is CASSRVSGELFF. For the CDR3, the DNA is TGCGCCAGCAGCAGGGTGTCCGGGGAGCTGTTTTTT.

V and J are TRBV4-3 and TRBJ2-1; TRBD2 matches at 9 bases. V lost 3 bases and J lost 9; bases outside the gene matches: 9. The length of the CDR3 is 15 residues. Per germline, CDR1 LGHNA and CDR2 YSLEER. As DNA, the CDR3 is TGCGCCAGCAGCCAGCGAGCGGGGGGCGTCGTTGAGCAGTTCTTC. This encodes CASSQRAGGVVEQFF.

The V call is TRBV7-2, the J call TRBJ2-7; 10 nucleotides line up with TRBD2. This CDR3 spans 15 amino acids. The germline gives CDR1 SGHTA, CDR2 FQGNSA. The ends lost 5 bases at V and 5 bases at J; junction bases unmatched: 9. The CDR3 protein is CASSASSGGGHEQYF. In DNA, the CDR3 is TGTGCCAGCAGCGCCTCTAGCGGGGGTGGTCACGAGCAGTACTTC.

In DNA form, the CDR3 reads TGTGCCAGCAGTTCCCGCCCCTGGGGCAAACAAGAGACCCAGTACTTC. Translated: CASSSRPWGKQETQYF. The chain has TRBV28 and TRBJ2-5, with a weak D call TRBD1 (5 bases). This CDR3 is 16 amino acids long. V was cut by 4 bases and J by 2 bases, with 17 bases left in between. Germline values: CDR1 MDHEN, CDR2 SYDVKM.

A few counts support this clonotype. The rearrangement uses TRBV9 and TRBJ2-1, with D perhaps TRBD2 (6 bases). CDR3 length equals 17 residues. The V and J ends lost 4 bases and 7 bases respectively, with 24 bases between them. Germline V CDR1 and CDR2: SGDLS, YYNGEE. The CDR3 is CASSPSDGGARSNEQFF. The DNA for the CDR3 is TGTGCCAGCAGCCCATCCGACGGGGGAGCCAGAAGTAATGAGCAGTTCTTC.

As to this clonotype: A much larger clone is a single base away; this may be a read error. The chain combines TRBV6-2 or TRBV6-3 with TRBJ2-7; D unresolved. The CDR3 consists of 12 residues. Germline values: CDR1 MNHEY, CDR2 SVGEGT. Trimming left V 2 bases short and J 0 bases short, with 2 bases between. DNA of the CDR3: TGTGCCAGCAGTTACAACTCCTACGAGCAGTACTTC. It translates to CASSYNSYEQYF.

This clonotype was seen only a few times. CDR3 residues: CASSMTSGRSYERGFF. In nucleotides, the CDR3 is TGTGCCAGCAGCATGACTAGCGGGAGGTCCTATGAGAGGGGGTTCTTC. This chain links TRBV28 with TRBJ2-1, with TRBD2 matching 13 bases. This CDR3 region has 16 residues. CDR1 and CDR2 (germline): MDHEN, SYDVKM. V dropped 6 bases and J dropped 15; count of bases not matched to a gene: 17.

The CDR3 nucleotides read TGTGCCAGCCTTCAGGGCGGGGAGCTGTTTTTT. This codes for CASLQGGELFF. This sequence joins TRBV6-5 and TRBJ2-2, with TRBD1 as a possible D gene (5 bases). Trimming left V 8 bases short and J 7 bases short, with 8 bases between. The CDR3 has 11 amino acids. Germline CDR1 reads MNHEY; CDR2 reads SVGAGI.

The chain couples TRBV20-1 to TRBJ2-4, with 12 positions matching TRBD2. The V segment lost 3 bases and the J segment 1 base; nucleotides outside the gene matches: 4. Germline CDR1 DFQATT, CDR2 SNEGSKA (reference sequence). The CDR3 has 16 residues. The CDR3 DNA is TGCAGTGCTAGGCTCGGGACTAGCGGGGCCAAAAACATTCAGTACTTC. Protein product: CSARLGTSGAKNIQYF.

The rearrangement uses TRBV12-3 or TRBV12-4 and TRBJ2-7; no clear D gene. The CDR3 is 12 amino acids. Trimming stripped 6 bases from V and 5 bases from J, with 11 bases between. The CDR3 loop reads CASSSPLHEQYF. The CDR3 DNA follows: TGTGCCAGCAGCTCTCCCCTACACGAGCAGTACTTC.

This clonotype was counted a few times. The chain links TRBV20-1 to TRBJ1-2; possible D gene TRBD1, 6 bases. CDR1 and CDR2 (germline): DFQATT, SNEGSKA (reference sequence). The CDR3 contains 12 residues. V gave up 3 bases and J gave up 6 bases, with 11 bases separating them. The CDR3 sequence: CSASFRGHGYTF. The CDR3 nucleotides read TGCAGTGCTAGTTTCAGGGGCCATGGCTACACCTTC.

This clonotype has a count of ten or more. J is TRBJ1-2 and V is TRBV5-5, with D possibly matching TRBD1 (5 bases). CDR1 SGHKS and CDR2 YYEKEE come from the germline V gene (reference sequence). This CDR3 has 14 residues. The germline V and J ends were trimmed by 0 bases and 7 bases, with 13 bases remaining between them. The CDR3 bases are TGTGCCAGCAGCTTGGAAACAGGCCCGAGTGGCTACACCTTC. It codes for CASSLETGPSGYTF.

V and J are TRBV7-2 and TRBJ1-2, with D possibly TRBD1 on 5 matching bases. The CDR3 length is 14 residues. The V and J ends lost 1 base and 2 bases respectively, with 8 bases between them. Germline V gene lookup returns CDR1 SGHTA and CDR2 FQGNSA. The CDR3 DNA follows: TGTGCCAGCAGCTTAGGGGGGGAAAACTATGGCTACACCTTC. Residues: CASSLGGENYGYTF.

This clonotype has only a few counts. The rearrangement uses TRBV4-3 and TRBJ2-7, with a possible D match to TRBD1 (5 bases). CDR1 and CDR2 (germline): LGHNA, YSLEER. V lost 0 bases and J lost 2, with 11 bases in between. The CDR3 covers 15 residues. CDR3 sequence (DNA): TGCGCCAGCAGCCAAGATAGGGGCCGTACCTACGAGCAGTACTTC. Amino acids: CASSQDRGRTYEQYF.

This clonotype was seen more than once but under ten times. V usage is TRBV5-1 and J usage is TRBJ2-3; the D call may be TRBD1 or TRBD2 (5 bases each). The length of the CDR3 is 15 residues. Germline values: CDR1 SGHRS, CDR2 YFSETQ. Trimming shortened V by 4 bases and J by 4 bases, and 16 bases separated the two germline ends. CDR3 nucleotides: TGCGCCAGCAGCGGGGGTTCGGCGATCCCAGATACGCAGTATTTT. It yields the protein CASSGGSAIPDTQYF. Using reference TRBV5-1 and TRBJ2-3 for the parts outside the CDR3, the full variable domain is KAGVTQTPRYLIKTRGQQVTLSCSPISGHRSVSWYQQTPGQGLQFLFEYFSETQRNKGNFPGRFSGRQFSNSRSEMNVSTLELGDSALYLCASSGGSAIPDTQYFGPGTRLTVL.

The chain recombines TRBV7-9 with TRBJ1-1, with D possibly TRBD1 on 6 matching bases. This CDR3 comprises 17 residues. The V gene's germline CDR1 is SEHNR and CDR2 FQNEAQ (reference sequence). The V end was cut by 4 bases, the J end by 3 bases, with 21 bases between. CDR3 amino acids: CASSSGTKRGWDTEAFF. CDR3 coding DNA: TGTGCCAGCAGCTCCGGGACCAAAAGGGGGTGGGACACTGAAGCTTTCTTT.

This clonotype was found a few times. The chain is built from TRBV9 and TRBJ2-1, with 11 bases identical to TRBD2. With 3 bases clipped from V and 2 bases from J, the junction kept 7 bases outside the gene matches. CDR1 is SGDLS, CDR2 YYNGEE, per germline. The CDR3 has 17 amino acids. In nucleotides, the CDR3 is TGTGCCAGCAGCGCGAGCCCGGGACTAGCGGCCTACAATGAGCAGTTCTTC. Translated: CASSASPGLAAYNEQFF.